The present entry profiles one T cell receptor (beta chain) with its context. TCRdb ran MiXCR on the 5' RACE reads and lists one entry per CDR3 protein. The table shows about 440,000 distinct CDR3 sequences, with 20% occurring only once. V gave up 4 bases and J gave up 5 bases, with 20 bases separating them. The germline V gene has CDR1 SNHLY and CDR2 FYNNEI. The CDR3 runs to 16 residues. The data are from a study of T-cell memory formation after mild COVID-19. The sample taken for sequencing was PBMCs or a T cell subset sorted from them (not recorded which). The chain uses TRBV2 and TRBJ2-5, with D maybe TRBD2 (6 bases). The receptor's source is an adult woman who had mild COVID-19 (a few samples of this study predate the infection). Cell type and time point are not known. The CDR3 sequence: CASSVALSTAGETQYF. The CDR3 coding sequence is TGTGCCAGCAGTGTCGCTTTATCTACGGCGGGGGAGACCCAGTACTTC.